Each of the 5 T cell receptor beta chains below was sequenced from the same sample in a study of cytomegalovirus exposure and HLA in healthy donors. Both 60 Vbeta primers and 13 Jbeta primers went into the PCR. The repertoire was sequenced with immunoSEQ multiplex PCR; TCRdb's copy has only in-frame clones and lacks some. The table lists about 130,000 clones, around 80% of them singletons. The sequencing sample was made of PBMCs. The origin of the receptors is a young man in good health and CMV-seronegative.

The chain links TRBV19 to TRBJ2-7, with D possibly being TRBD1 (6 bases). The V and J ends lost 2 bases and 4 bases respectively, with 9 bases between them. Looked up from germline, CDR1 is LNHDA and CDR2 is SQIVND (reference sequence). The CDR3 is made up of 13 amino acids. The CDR3 DNA follows: TGTGCCAGTAGTATACGGACAGATTACGAGCAGTACTTC. Translated: CASSIRTDYEQYF.

The chain combines TRBV30 with TRBJ1-1, with D maybe TRBD1 (6 bases). V lost 3 bases and J 1 base, leaving 9 bases between the germline ends. CDR3 length: 13 residues. Germline-derived CDR1 and CDR2 are GTSNPN and SVGIG (reference sequence). CDR3 amino acids: CAWRQGQNTEAFF. CDR3 in DNA: TGTGCCTGGAGACAGGGACAGAACACTGAAGCTTTCTTT. Complete variable domain (other parts from reference TRBV30 and TRBJ1-1): SQTIHQWPATLVQPVGSPLSLECTVEGTSNPNLYWYRQAAGRGLQLLFYSVGIGQISSEVPQNLSASRPQDRQFILSSKKLLLSDSGFYLCAWRQGQNTEAFFGQGTRLTVV.

This chain connects TRBV11-2 to TRBJ1-5; D is unclear. Germline V lookup: CDR1 SGHAT, CDR2 FQNNGV. V lost 1 base and J 9 bases, leaving 10 bases between the germline ends. CDR3 length: 13 amino acids. CDR3 residues: CASSLGRGPPQHF. DNA of the CDR3: TGTGCCAGCAGCTTAGGGCGGGGTCCGCCCCAGCATTTT.

This sequence joins TRBV28 and TRBJ2-3; D is ambiguous. The CDR3 spans 16 residues. The V gene's germline CDR1 is MDHEN and CDR2 SYDVKM. V lost 3 bases and J lost 0, with 13 bases in between. CDR3 loop: CASSFRYRASTDTQYF. For the CDR3, the DNA is TGTGCCAGCAGTTTCCGCTATCGTGCTAGCACAGATACGCAGTATTTT.

This chain uses TRBV25-1 with TRBJ1-4; D may be TRBD1 (6 bases). This CDR3 is built from 11 residues. CDR1 and CDR2 (germline): MGHDK, SYGVNS. Between the trimmed V and J ends, which lost 10 bases and 7 bases, there was a span of 10 bases. The CDR3 loop is CATSGAEKLFF. In nucleotides, the CDR3 is TGTGCCACCTCAGGGGCTGAAAAACTGTTTTTT.